The 19 T cell receptor beta chains reported below all come from one sample, sequenced in a study of shared clonotypes between healthy human individuals. Libraries were prepared by immunoSEQ multiplex PCR; TCRdb keeps only in-frame clonotypes and omits some of them. The sample consists of some 790,000 clones, over 60% of them appearing once. The specimen was memory CD4+ T cells sorted from blood. Sample subset: CD45RA-negative fraction. These receptor sequences come from a woman in her 30s in good health.

CDR3 nucleotides: TGTGCCAGCAGCTTAGATGCCTTTTCGCGCGAGCAGTACTTC. Amino acid sequence: CASSLDAFSREQYF. The V call is TRBV11-3, the J call TRBJ2-7; D call uncertain. V was clipped by 0 bases and J by 6 bases, with 12 bases between them. Germline CDR1 and CDR2: SGHNT and YENEEA. This CDR3 contains 14 residues.

This clone was observed once. The chain couples TRBV7-9 to TRBJ2-1, with TRBD2 identical over 12 bases. The germline CDR1 and CDR2 sequences are SEHNR and FQNEAQ (reference sequence). The CDR3 consists of 15 residues. Trimming removed 6 bases from V and 7 bases from J; junction bases left unmatched: 7. This CDR3 reads CASSRLAGDTNEQFF. CDR3 DNA sequence: TGTGCCAGCAGTCGACTAGCGGGAGATACAAATGAGCAGTTCTTC. The entire variable domain, with the rest obtained from reference TRBV7-9 and TRBJ2-1, is as follows: DTGVSQNPRHKITKRGQNVTFRCDPISEHNRLYWYRQTLGQGPEFLTYFQNEAQLEKSRLLSDRFSAERPKGSFSTLEIQRTEQGDSAMYLCASSRLAGDTNEQFFGPGTRLTVL.

On this clone itself: This may come from a read error, since a much larger clone is one base off. Other DNA sequences in this specimen translate into the identical CDR3. The V gene is TRBV2, the J gene TRBJ2-5, with 7 bases aligning to TRBD1. V dropped 6 bases and J dropped 1; count of bases not matched to a gene: 2. This CDR3 is built from 13 residues. Germline loops: CDR1 SNHLY, CDR2 FYNNEI. CDR3 in amino acids: CASSRDSQETQYF. In nucleotides, the CDR3 is TGTGCCAGCAGCCGGGACAGCCAAGAGACCCAGTACTTC.

The chain couples TRBV7-2 to TRBJ2-1; TRBD2 might be the D (5 bases). The CDR3 is 13 amino acids. V was shortened by 2 bases and J by 9 bases, with 11 bases between the two germline ends. Germline V CDR1 and CDR2: SGHTA, FQGNSA. The CDR3 DNA reads TGTGCCAGCAGCTTACCGGGATTCAGTGAGCAGTTCTTC. Its translation: CASSLPGFSEQFF.

The rearrangement uses TRBV27 and TRBJ1-2, with D unresolved. V dropped 5 bases and J dropped 8 bases, with 24 bases sitting between them. Germline CDR1 reads MNHEY; CDR2 reads SMNVEV (reference sequence). CDR3 length: 16 amino acids. The CDR3: CASSPHSGGTVTGYTF. The CDR3 nucleotides read TGTGCCAGCAGTCCCCATTCGGGCGGAACCGTAACGGGCTACACCTTC.

This clone was found a few times. This chain uses TRBV28 with TRBJ2-1; 9 nucleotides line up with TRBD2. Germline CDR1 is MDHEN and CDR2 is SYDVKM. The CDR3 contains 17 residues. V shed 5 bases, J shed 9 bases, and the junction held 17 bases outside the gene matches. CDR3: CASSLHRLEREAGEQFF. CDR3 DNA sequence: TGTGCCAGCAGTCTCCACCGGTTGGAGCGGGAGGCGGGTGAGCAGTTCTTC.

This clone has only a few counts. The V call is TRBV25-1, the J call TRBJ1-1; D not certain. The CDR3 contains 12 residues. Trimming cost V 3 bases and J 5 bases, with 7 bases left between them. From germline, CDR1 is MGHDK and CDR2 SYGVNS. The CDR3 region has the DNA TGTGCCAGCAGTGACCGGGAGACTGAAGCTTTCTTT. Translated: CASSDRETEAFF.

V is TRBV4-2 and J is TRBJ2-1; TRBD2 matches at 11 bases. CDR3 size: 17 residues. V lost 0 bases to trimming and J lost 3 bases; unmatched junction nucleotides: 4. Looked up from germline, CDR1 is LGHNA and CDR2 is YNFKEQ. In DNA form, the CDR3 reads TGTGCCAGCAGCCAAGATCTAACTAGCGGGAGCTACAATGAGCAGTTCTTC. Residues: CASSQDLTSGSYNEQFF.

V usage is TRBV28 and J usage is TRBJ2-1; no firm D call. Between the trimmed V and J ends, which lost 5 bases and 8 bases, there was a span of 13 bases. The CDR3 length is 13 residues. Germline CDR1 MDHEN, CDR2 SYDVKM. The CDR3 region is CASSEGRSHEQFF. CDR3 DNA sequence: TGTGCCAGCAGTGAAGGTAGGAGTCATGAGCAGTTCTTC.

The chain links TRBV19 to TRBJ2-2, with D possibly being TRBD1 or TRBD2 (5 bases each). Deletions cut 6 bases from V and 1 base from J, with 15 bases between. The CDR3 is made up of 16 amino acids. Germline lookup yields CDR1 LNHDA and CDR2 SQIVND (reference sequence). CDR3 nucleotide sequence: TGTGCCAGTAGCACCCACGGGACGGTGAACACCGGGGAGCTGTTTTTT. Translating gives CASSTHGTVNTGELFF.

The chain employs TRBV6-1 and TRBJ2-5; D gene ambiguous. V was pared by 1 base and J by 6 bases, with 0 bases between. Germline CDR1 reads MNHNS; CDR2 reads SASEGT. This CDR3 comprises 10 residues. CDR3 bases: TGTGCCAGCAGTGAAGAGACCCAGTACTTC. Residues: CASSEETQYF.

The chain recombines TRBV27 with TRBJ1-5; 10 bases align to TRBD1. V shed 3 bases and J 7 bases; nucleotides not matched to a gene: 3. The CDR3 loop spans 14 amino acids. Germline lookup yields CDR1 MNHEY and CDR2 SMNVEV (reference sequence). The CDR3 DNA reads as TGTGCCAGCAGTTTCGGGACAGGGGTGCAGCCCCAGCATTTT. It yields the protein CASSFGTGVQPQHF.

This chain links TRBV19 with TRBJ1-5, with 8 bases matching TRBD1. The CDR3 sequence is 14 residues long. The V segment lost 5 bases and the J segment 4 bases; nucleotides outside the gene matches: 4. Germline CDR1 reads LNHDA; CDR2 reads SQIVND (reference sequence). CDR3 sequence: CASSLTGGNQPQHF. The DNA of the CDR3 is TGTGCCAGTAGTCTTACAGGGGGAAATCAGCCCCAGCATTTT.

The genes are TRBV7-2 and TRBJ1-4, with 9 bases aligning to TRBD1. CDR1 is SGHTA and CDR2 is FQGNSA in the germline V gene. This CDR3 is 16 amino acids long. V lost 6 bases, J lost 2 bases, and 7 bases stayed unmatched. The CDR3 nucleotides read TGTGCCAGCAGTTCCGGGACAGGGACGACTAATGAAAAACTGTTTTTT. This translates into CASSSGTGTTNEKLFF.

The rearrangement uses TRBV15 and TRBJ2-2; D unclear. CDR3 length equals 18 residues. Germline CDR1 and CDR2: LNHNV and YYDKDF (reference sequence). Deletions cut 0 bases from V and 2 bases from J, with 16 bases between. The DNA of the CDR3 is TGTGCCACCAGCAGAGATAAACCCGGGCTAGGAAACACCGGGGAGCTGTTTTTT. This translates into CATSRDKPGLGNTGELFF.

Regarding this clone: A much larger clone differs from this one at a single base, so this may be a read error. This chain connects TRBV2 to TRBJ2-3, with D unclear. V dropped 4 bases and J dropped 6 bases, with 11 bases sitting between them. The germline V gene encodes CDR1 SNHLY and CDR2 FYNNEI. This CDR3 is built from 13 residues. In nucleotides, the CDR3 is TGTGCCAGCAGTGTTAGGCTCAGTGATACGCAGTATTTT. As protein: CASSVRLSDTQYF.

CDR3 in DNA: TGTGCCAGCTCACCAGACTTACCAGGGGACGACGAGCAGTACTTC. It specifies CASSPDLPGDDEQYF. The J gene is TRBJ2-7, the V gene TRBV18, with a possible D match to TRBD1 (6 bases). The CDR3 is 15 residues long. CDR1 is KGHSH and CDR2 is LQKENI in the germline V gene. V was shortened by 2 bases and J by 5 bases, with 16 bases between the two germline ends.

On this clone: This same CDR3 is encoded by further DNA sequences in the sample. The V gene is TRBV2, the J gene TRBJ2-7, with unresolved D. The CDR3 consists of 12 residues. Looked up from germline, CDR1 is SNHLY and CDR2 is FYNNEI. V gave up 0 bases and J gave up 2 bases, with 2 bases separating them. In DNA form, the CDR3 reads TGTGCCAGCAGTGAAGCGGCCTACGAGCAGTACTTC. Amino acids: CASSEAAYEQYF. Based on the CDR3 plus reference TRBV2 and TRBJ2-7, the full variable domain is EPEVTQTPSHQVTQMGQEVILRCVPISNHLYFYWYRQILGQKVEFLVSFYNNEISEKSEIFDDQFSVERPDGSNFTLKIRSTKLEDSAMYFCASSEAAYEQYFGPGTRLTVT.

The sample holds a few counts of this clone. The chain recombines TRBV27 with TRBJ2-1; 14 nucleotides line up with TRBD2. The CDR3 runs to 19 residues. With 6 bases clipped from V and 9 bases from J, the junction kept 19 bases outside the gene matches. Looked up from germline, CDR1 is MNHEY and CDR2 is SMNVEV (reference sequence). The CDR3, as DNA: TGTGCCAGCAGGGACCCATCCGGGACTAGCGGGAGAGGTATAAGTGAGCAGTTCTTC. As protein: CASRDPSGTSGRGISEQFF.